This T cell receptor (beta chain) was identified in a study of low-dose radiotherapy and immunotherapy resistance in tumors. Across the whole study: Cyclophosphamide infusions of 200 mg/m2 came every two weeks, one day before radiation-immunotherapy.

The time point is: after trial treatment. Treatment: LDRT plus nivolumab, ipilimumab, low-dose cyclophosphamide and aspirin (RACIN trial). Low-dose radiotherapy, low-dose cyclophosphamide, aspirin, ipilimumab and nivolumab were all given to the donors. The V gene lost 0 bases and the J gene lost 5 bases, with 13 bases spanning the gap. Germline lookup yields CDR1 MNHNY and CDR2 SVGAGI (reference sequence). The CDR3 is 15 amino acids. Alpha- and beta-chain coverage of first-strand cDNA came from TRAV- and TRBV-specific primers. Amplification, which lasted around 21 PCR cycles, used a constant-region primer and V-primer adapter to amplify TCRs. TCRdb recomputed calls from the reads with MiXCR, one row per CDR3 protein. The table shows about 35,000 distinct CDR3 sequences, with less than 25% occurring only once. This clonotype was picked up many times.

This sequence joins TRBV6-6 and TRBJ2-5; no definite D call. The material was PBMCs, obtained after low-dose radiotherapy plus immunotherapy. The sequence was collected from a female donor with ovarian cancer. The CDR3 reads CASSYSRGGWETQYF. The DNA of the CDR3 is TGTGCCAGCAGTTACTCGAGAGGTGGGTGGGAGACCCAGTACTTC.